This T cell receptor (beta chain) stems from a study of blood T cells in healthy people across ages. Deletions cut 4 bases from V and 5 bases from J, with 20 bases between. Germline CDR1 reads SQVTM; CDR2 reads ANQGSEA. The CDR3 extends over 15 amino acids. A second PCR of 7 to 11 cycles used a sample-barcoded 5' primer and a J-beta primer mix. A minimum of 2.5 million CDR3-containing paired-end reads was obtained for each sample. TCRdb reprocessed the 5' RACE reads with MiXCR, giving one entry per CDR3 protein. The sample carries about 780,000 distinct CDR3 sequences, about 42% recorded once. Whole-study results and caveats: Compared with aged donors, long-lived donors showed fewer expanded clones, suggesting selection.

This clonotype was picked up a small number of times. Its antigen is undetermined. This TCR was recovered from a man aged 80 or over in good health. V is TRBV29-1 and J is TRBJ1-2; a possible D gene is TRBD1 (5 bases). The specimen sequenced was blood. CDR3 DNA: TGCAGCGTTGCCGGGGGAGACCCAGGGAAATATGGCTACACCTTC. Residues: CSVAGGDPGKYGYTF.